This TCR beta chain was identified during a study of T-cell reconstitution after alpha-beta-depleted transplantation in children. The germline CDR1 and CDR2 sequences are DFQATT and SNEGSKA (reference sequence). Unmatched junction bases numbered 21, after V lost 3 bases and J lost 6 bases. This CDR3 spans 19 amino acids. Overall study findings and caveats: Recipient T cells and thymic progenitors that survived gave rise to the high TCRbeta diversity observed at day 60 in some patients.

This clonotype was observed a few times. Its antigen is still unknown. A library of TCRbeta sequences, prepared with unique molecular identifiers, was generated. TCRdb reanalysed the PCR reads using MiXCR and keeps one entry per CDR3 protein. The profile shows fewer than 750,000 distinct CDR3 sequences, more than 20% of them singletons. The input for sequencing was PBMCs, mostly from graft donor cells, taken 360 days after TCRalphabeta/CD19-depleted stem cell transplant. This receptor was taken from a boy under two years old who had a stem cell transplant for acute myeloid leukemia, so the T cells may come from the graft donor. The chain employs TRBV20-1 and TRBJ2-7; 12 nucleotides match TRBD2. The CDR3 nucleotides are TGCAGTGCTAGGGCCCCACTAGCGGGGGGCCAGGTGGGGTCAGGCGAGCAGTACTTC. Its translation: CSARAPLAGGQVGSGEQYF.